Below are 29 T cell receptor beta chains sequenced from a single sample in a study of blood T cell repertoires in COVID-19 (dated by TCRdb to 2019 to 2021). Library method: the immunoSEQ multiplex PCR assay. TCRdb re-hosts the immuneACCESS table, in-frame sequences only. Its copies lack some clones; in the studies checked, an unresolved V gene accounts for under half of them, and the cause for the rest is not known. The sample table records roughly 150,000 clones; roughly 88% of these occur just once. Clones ranked in the top ten supply 7.2% of the sample. Sequences were obtained from peripheral blood. The receptors originated from a woman aged 50 to 60 in a cohort sampled during active or convalescent COVID-19.

The J gene is TRBJ1-1, the V gene TRBV12-3 or TRBV12-4, with a possible D match to TRBD1 (5 bases). The CDR3 extends over 13 amino acids. V was trimmed by 3 bases and J by 0 bases, leaving 5 bases between them. CDR3 sequence reads: CASSLTVNTEAFF. CDR3 nucleotide sequence: TGTGCCAGCAGTTTGACAGTGAACACTGAAGCTTTCTTT.

The genes are TRBV5-6 and TRBJ1-5; D might be TRBD1 (6 bases). Per the germline V gene, CDR1 is SGHDT and CDR2 is YYEEEE. The length of the CDR3 is 13 residues. V lost 4 bases and J 6 bases, leaving 11 bases between the germline ends. CDR3 DNA: TGTGCCAGCAGCACCCAGGGGTTTCAGCCCCAGCATTTT. The encoded protein is CASSTQGFQPQHF.

This rearrangement joins TRBV19 to TRBJ2-2; D possibly corresponds to TRBD2 (5 bases). This CDR3 has 14 amino acids. Trimming pared 5 bases from V and 4 bases from J, leaving 11 bases between. Germline CDR1 and CDR2: LNHDA and SQIVND (reference sequence). CDR3 sequence (DNA): TGTGCCAGTAGTCGTCGGGAAGTCACCGGGGAGCTGTTTTTT. Encoded protein: CASSRREVTGELFF.

This clone occurred a few times. CDR3 nucleotide sequence: TGTGCCAGCAGTTTCCTCCGGGCGGGGGGACGGAATGAGCAGTTCTTC. Protein: CASSFLRAGGRNEQFF. The chain links TRBV6-5 to TRBJ2-1; 8 bases align to TRBD2. The CDR3 is 16 residues long. Trimming at V came to 4 bases and at J to 7 bases, leaving 12 bases not matched to a gene. Germline CDR1 is MNHEY and CDR2 is SVGAGI.

For the CDR3, the DNA is TGTGCCAGCAGCCCCAGACTAGCGGGGGGGCAAGAGACCCAGTACTTC. Its translation is CASSPRLAGGQETQYF. This sequence joins TRBV4-2 and TRBJ2-5; 14 nucleotides line up with TRBD2. With 4 bases clipped from V and 2 bases from J, the junction kept 3 bases outside the gene matches. Per germline, CDR1 LGHNA and CDR2 YNFKEQ. The CDR3 length is 16 residues.

The rearrangement joins TRBV3-1 (or the pseudogene TRBV3-2) to TRBJ1-6, with 10 bases identical to TRBD1. V lost 7 bases and J lost 8; bases outside the gene matches: 2. Germline V lookup: CDR1 LGHDT, CDR2 YNNKEL (reference sequence). This CDR3 is built from 13 residues. The chain's CDR3 is CASMGQGHSPLHF. The CDR3, as DNA: TGTGCCAGCATGGGACAGGGGCATTCACCCCTCCACTTT.

This clone has only a few counts. The J gene is TRBJ2-5, the V gene TRBV19, with TRBD2 as a possible D gene (5 bases). CDR1 is LNHDA and CDR2 is SQIVND in the germline V gene (reference sequence). V was clipped by 3 bases and J by 2 bases, with 7 bases between them. The CDR3 consists of 13 residues. CDR3 loop: CASSIGVQETQYF. CDR3 nucleotide sequence: TGTGCCAGTAGTATCGGGGTACAAGAGACCCAGTACTTC.

This chain joins TRBV5-4 and TRBJ1-1, with TRBD1 matching 7 bases. Germline lookup yields CDR1 SGHNT and CDR2 YYREEE (reference sequence). The CDR3 totals 14 residues. The ends lost 3 bases at V and 11 bases at J; junction bases unmatched: 13. The CDR3 here is CASSSRPGTATAFF. CDR3 coding DNA: TGTGCCAGCAGCTCGCGTCCCGGGACAGCGACGGCTTTCTTT.

V and J are TRBV2 and TRBJ1-6, with 7 positions matching TRBD1. CDR3 size: 15 residues. Germline CDR1 reads SNHLY; CDR2 reads FYNNEI. V lost 4 bases, J lost 7 bases, and 7 bases stayed unmatched. CDR3 amino acids: CASSGQGDSNSPLHF. DNA for the CDR3: TGTGCCAGCAGTGGACAGGGAGACTCCAATTCACCCCTCCACTTT. The variable domain in full, with the rest retrieved from reference TRBV2 and TRBJ1-6, is EPEVTQTPSHQVTQMGQEVILRCVPISNHLYFYWYRQILGQKVEFLVSFYNNEISEKSEIFDDQFSVERPDGSNFTLKIRSTKLEDSAMYFCASSGQGDSNSPLHFGNGTRLTVT.

The V gene is TRBV3-1 (or the pseudogene TRBV3-2), the J gene TRBJ2-2; D perhaps matches TRBD2 (5 bases). This CDR3 has 16 amino acids. V was trimmed by 2 bases and J by 3 bases, leaving 13 bases between them. The V gene's germline CDR1 is LGHDT and CDR2 YNNKEL (reference sequence). In nucleotides, the CDR3 is TGTGCCAGCAGCCAATTCCGGAGGCTAGACACCGGGGAGCTGTTTTTT. Its translation is CASSQFRRLDTGELFF.

J is TRBJ1-5 and V is TRBV19; 7 bases are shared with TRBD1. There are 15 residues in the CDR3. Germline trimming cut 5 bases from V and 6 bases from J; bases unmatched to any gene: 10. The germline gives CDR1 LNHDA, CDR2 SQIVND (reference sequence). For the CDR3, the DNA is TGTGCCAGTAGTCCACTGACAGGGATGGTTCAGCCCCAGCATTTT. Protein: CASSPLTGMVQPQHF.

The rearrangement uses TRBV19 and TRBJ2-7; D is possibly TRBD2 (5 bases). Trimming pared 3 bases from V and 1 base from J, leaving 13 bases between. CDR1 and CDR2 (germline): LNHDA, SQIVND (reference sequence). CDR3 size: 15 residues. This CDR3 reads CASSISPGSSYEQYF. The CDR3 coding sequence is TGTGCCAGTAGTATCTCTCCGGGAAGTTCCTACGAGCAGTACTTC.

V and J are TRBV7-2 and TRBJ2-4; D may be TRBD1 (5 bases). CDR1 and CDR2 from the germline V gene are SGHTA and FQGNSA. Trimming pared 7 bases from V and 9 bases from J, leaving 10 bases between. The CDR3 length is 11 residues. CDR3 DNA sequence: TGTGCCAGCAAGGGGTCGGTCATTCAGTACTTC. This translates into CASKGSVIQYF.

This clone was picked up a small number of times. The chain is built from TRBV20-1 and TRBJ1-5; 7 positions match TRBD1. V lost 3 bases and J lost 2; bases outside the gene matches: 10. CDR1 and CDR2 from the germline V gene are DFQATT and SNEGSKA (reference sequence). This CDR3 comprises 16 residues. Here the CDR3 reads CSASRGLYNGNQPQHF. CDR3 sequence (DNA): TGCAGTGCTAGTAGGGGGCTTTATAACGGCAATCAGCCCCAGCATTTT.

This clone was found a few times. The V gene is TRBV4-1, the J gene TRBJ1-2; 10 bases are shared with TRBD1. CDR3 length equals 15 residues. The V gene's germline CDR1 is MGHRA and CDR2 YSYEKL. Unmatched junction bases numbered 5, after V lost 1 base and J lost 6 bases. The CDR3 region is CASSQVRDRGNGYTF. The DNA of the CDR3 is TGCGCCAGCAGCCAAGTCCGGGACAGGGGCAATGGCTACACCTTC.

The chain has TRBV6-1 and TRBJ2-5; the D gene is possibly TRBD2 (6 bases). V was trimmed by 1 base and J by 10 bases, leaving 13 bases between them. This CDR3 region has 13 residues. CDR1 and CDR2 from the germline V gene are MNHNS and SASEGT. The DNA for the CDR3 is TGTGCCAGCAGTGAAGGTTGGAGGGGCAACCAGTACTTC. Translating it yields CASSEGWRGNQYF.

The J gene is TRBJ1-1, the V gene TRBV28; D unclear. The CDR3 extends over 11 amino acids. Trimming removed 5 bases at V and 3 bases at J, with 4 bases between. Germline values: CDR1 MDHEN, CDR2 SYDVKM. CDR3 nucleotides: TGTGCCAGCAGTCTCTACACTGAAGCTTTCTTT. Its protein product is CASSLYTEAFF.

The chain employs TRBV7-2 and TRBJ1-5; no reliable D call. This CDR3 has 13 amino acids. Germline V gives CDR1 SGHTA, CDR2 FQGNSA. V was trimmed by 2 bases and J by 4 bases, leaving 6 bases between them. CDR3 coding DNA: TGTGCCAGCAGCTTACAGGAAAATCAGCCCCAGCATTTT. Encoded protein: CASSLQENQPQHF.

J is TRBJ1-1 and V is TRBV3-1 (or the pseudogene TRBV3-2); perhaps TRBD1 as D (6 bases). Trimming took 0 bases from V and 1 from J, leaving 15 bases between them. CDR3 length: 17 amino acids. Germline loops: CDR1 LGHDT, CDR2 YNNKEL (reference sequence). The CDR3 region is CASSQDTGTLGNTEAFF. The CDR3 DNA is TGTGCCAGCAGCCAAGATACCGGGACACTGGGGAACACTGAAGCTTTCTTT.

V and J are TRBV19 and TRBJ1-5; D gene uncertain. V shed 5 bases and J shed 4 bases, with 9 bases lying between them. Looked up from germline, CDR1 is LNHDA and CDR2 is SQIVND (reference sequence). The CDR3 is 13 residues long. DNA for the CDR3: TGTGCCAGTAGTCCTGGCGGAAATCAGCCCCAGCATTTT. Protein product: CASSPGGNQPQHF.

On this clone: The germline gene is not matched at one end of the junction; a read error may be the cause. CDR3 region: CATSEKGGKGLNF. In DNA form, the CDR3 reads TGTGCCACCAGTGAGAAGGGAGGGAAGGGTTTGAATTTT. The genes are TRBV24-1 and TRBJ1-5; no clear D. The CDR3 spans 13 residues. Germline V gene sequence: CDR1 KGHDR, CDR2 SFDVKD.

The chain uses TRBV10-3 and TRBJ1-4; 8 bases are shared with TRBD1. Per the germline V gene, CDR1 is ENHRY and CDR2 is SYGVKD. V lost 6 bases, J lost 7 bases, and 4 bases stayed unmatched. CDR3 length equals 13 residues. CDR3 sequence: CAIRPGGGEKLFF. The CDR3 coding sequence is TGTGCCATCAGGCCAGGGGGCGGTGAAAAACTGTTTTTT.

This chain links TRBV30 with TRBJ1-5; possibly TRBD1 for D (6 bases). Germline V gives CDR1 GTSNPN, CDR2 SVGIG (reference sequence). The V gene lost 4 bases and the J gene lost 6 bases, with 10 bases spanning the gap. This CDR3 region has 12 residues. The chain's CDR3 is CAWMTRGQPQHF. The CDR3 DNA reads as TGTGCCTGGATGACCAGGGGTCAGCCCCAGCATTTT.

This clone was picked up one time. The chain is built from TRBV2 and TRBJ2-7; 7 bases agree with TRBD2. CDR1 and CDR2 (germline): SNHLY, FYNNEI. This CDR3 is 14 amino acids long. Trimming removed 7 bases from V and 5 bases from J; junction bases left unmatched: 11. The CDR3 spells CASNYERGGNEQYF. CDR3 sequence (DNA): TGTGCCAGCAATTATGAGCGGGGAGGGAACGAGCAGTACTTC. Full variable domain (outside the CDR3, taken from reference TRBV2 and TRBJ2-7): EPEVTQTPSHQVTQMGQEVILRCVPISNHLYFYWYRQILGQKVEFLVSFYNNEISEKSEIFDDQFSVERPDGSNFTLKIRSTKLEDSAMYFCASNYERGGNEQYFGPGTRLTVT.

The CDR3 region is CAISSGLAASNTGELFF. The CDR3 coding sequence is TGTGCCATCAGCTCGGGACTAGCGGCTTCGAACACCGGGGAGCTGTTTTTT. V and J are TRBV10-3 and TRBJ2-2; 11 nucleotides agree with TRBD2. The CDR3 has 17 residues. CDR1 and CDR2 (germline): ENHRY, SYGVKD. The J segment lost 0 bases and the V segment lost 6 bases, leaving 6 bases of the junction unmatched.

CDR3 sequence reads: CASSEAGTGVGGYTF. CDR3 nucleotide sequence: TGTGCCAGCAGTGAAGCTGGGACAGGGGTAGGTGGCTACACCTTC. J is TRBJ1-2 and V is TRBV6-1; 10 bases match TRBD1. Germline trimming cut 0 bases from V and 7 bases from J; bases unmatched to any gene: 5. This CDR3 has 15 residues. Germline V gene lookup returns CDR1 MNHNS and CDR2 SASEGT.

The rearrangement uses TRBV4-3 and TRBJ2-2; 7 bases agree with TRBD1. The germline CDR1 and CDR2 sequences are LGHNA and YSLEER. J gave up 8 bases and V 0 bases, and 9 bases lay outside the gene matches. There are 16 residues in the CDR3. The CDR3 region has the DNA TGCGCCAGCAGCCAAGATCAGTCAGGGGGTGAGGGGGAGCTGTTTTTT. It yields the protein CASSQDQSGGEGELFF.

The rearrangement uses TRBV4-2 and TRBJ1-4, with 9 positions matching TRBD1. V gave up 3 bases and J gave up 8 bases; unmatched junction bases: 7. The CDR3 has 15 residues. The germline V gene encodes CDR1 LGHNA and CDR2 YNFKEQ. CDR3 sequence reads: CASSHNGQGSEKLFF. The CDR3 nucleotides read TGTGCCAGCAGCCACAACGGACAGGGGAGCGAAAAACTGTTTTTT.

The genes are TRBV6-5 and TRBJ2-5; 7 bases match TRBD2. Germline V gene data show CDR1 as MNHEY and CDR2 as SVGAGI. CDR3 length: 15 amino acids. V shed 0 bases, J shed 4 bases, and the junction held 5 bases outside the gene matches. CDR3 region: CASSYSPGGRETQYF. CDR3 coding DNA: TGTGCCAGCAGTTACTCACCGGGGGGAAGAGAGACCCAGTACTTC.